Sequencing of this TCR beta chain was carried out in a study of T cell repertoires in aging, cancer and after chemotherapy. Overall study results and limits: These repertoire data do not allow conclusions about immunological memory after chemotherapy.

A mixed TRB-A/B primer pool amplified rearranged TRB by multiplex touch-down PCR. Each CDR3 protein is one row after TCRdb ran MiXCR on the multiplex PCR reads. Found here are about 5,100 distinct CDR3 sequences, around 29% of them singletons; the top ten hold more than 9.5%. This CDR3 region has 16 residues. Germline assignment: CDR1 LNHDA and CDR2 SQIVND (reference sequence). Trimming removed 3 bases from V and 6 bases from J; junction bases left unmatched: 12. Sample share makes this clonotype medium-sized. Its antigen remains unidentified. The template was genomic DNA from peripheral blood, not RNA.

The gene calls are TRBV19 and TRBJ2-7; 9 bases align to TRBD1. The receptor's source is a human donor with a solid tumor. Specimen: blood. The CDR3 loop is CASSISIRDRDVEQYF. For the CDR3, the DNA is TGTGCCAGTAGTATTAGCATCCGGGACAGGGACGTCGAGCAGTACTTC.